This TCR beta chain derives from a study of naive CD8 T cells in extremely preterm neonates (dated by TCRdb to 2016 to 2017). Study-level background: TCRbeta CDR3 repertoires of sorted naive CD8+ T cells were compared across four age groups: extremely preterm neonates, term neonates, young children and adults. Overall results and qualifications from the work: Compared with the older groups, preterm CDR3s were shorter and closer to germline, carrying fewer N additions and showing less junctional trimming. The proportion of shared CDR3 nucleotide sequences was higher in preterm neonates (2.7%) than in term neonates (around 0.4%), young children (around 0.03%) and adults (0.01%). Preterm neonates showed significantly lower iChao1 richness than every other age group (p < 0.05) along with an even clone distribution, indicating a less rich repertoire. As limitations, the authors pointed to a small sample size and variable productive template counts among preterm samples. Prospective longitudinal studies of preterm and term neonates were called for by the authors so that T cell development could be tracked within individuals.

A two-step, bias-controlled multiplex PCR was used to amplify TCRbeta CDR3 regions from genomic DNA. The multiplex PCR included primers specific for each TRBV and TRBJ gene segment. The immunoSEQ Assay was used to generate the TCRbeta repertoire data. As for how the authors treated the data: A relative-frequency ratio and a modified nearest-neighbor algorithm were applied to filter and cluster reads so that closely related sequences were merged. The V, D and J gene assignments for CDR3 sequences were based on IMGT annotation. Template counts were normalized for PCR amplification bias and quantified against synthetic TCR CDR3 analog sequences. Analyses were restricted to unique productive sequences, meaning in-frame CDR3 sequences without stop codons. The immunoSEQ Analyzer software was used to compute clonality, defined as 1 minus Pielou's evenness, and iChao1 richness. Depending on the Shapiro-Wilk normality results, either Student's t-test or a non-parametric test was run in JMP for statistical testing. The table was pulled from immuneACCESS by TCRdb, which kept in-frame rearrangements only. Such tables lose some clones; where checked, under half of the loss comes from unresolved V genes, and the rest has no known cause. Clone size and the V and J calls come from that table; the DNA yielded D and trimming. Here the sample has around 25,000 clones; about nine tenths occur a single time. 0.8% to 0.95% of the sample comes from the top ten.

To note about this clone: The specificity of this receptor is unknown. Base qualities are missing; no much larger clone stands one base away.

The preterm samples were obtained from several extremely preterm deliveries at about 23-27 weeks of gestation. Pregnancies with fetal demise, active maternal HSV infection or known maternal HIV infection were excluded from the study. A FACSAria III cell sorter was used to sort live, Annexin V-negative naive CD8+ T cells (CD3+CD8+CD45RA+CCR7+). Between roughly 18,000 and 100,000 naive CD8+ T cells were sorted per sample. Mixed venous-arterial cord blood was collected with preassembled standardized sampling kits. Cord blood stayed at room temperature and was processed within 4 hours after collection. Mononuclear cells were isolated from diluted blood by Ficoll-Paque density gradient centrifugation. Before sorting, mononuclear cells were cryopreserved in roughly 10% DMSO plus 90% FBS and kept long term at -150 degrees C. After thawing, cells were stained with Annexin V along with antibodies against CD3, CD8, CCR7 and CD45RA. Genomic DNA was extracted from snap-frozen sorted cell pellets with the DNeasy Blood and Tissue Kit.

The sequencing sample was made of naive CD8+ T cells from cord blood. The sequence was obtained from a boy who was born preterm.

The DNA sequence follows: TGTGCCTGGAGTGTACTAGCCTACAATGAGCAGTTCTTC. Translated, it gives CAWSVLAYNEQFF. This chain joins TRBV30 to TRBJ2-1, and the D gene may be TRBD2, 5 bases matching. Counted from cysteine to phenylalanine, this CDR3 has 13 amino acids. Only CDR3 DNA remains: 39 bases, in frame from the first base. CDR1 and CDR2 are drawn from the germline V gene (reference sequence): GTSNPN, SVGIG. Deletion took 0 bases off V and 2 bases off J, with a span of 5 bases between the germline ends.